A single sample gave rise to the 19 T cell receptor beta chains below, sequenced in a study of T cells in women clearing cervical HPV infection. Sequenced by immunoSEQ multiplex PCR; TCRdb stores in-frame clones only, minus some. This table lists roughly 20,000 clones. Sample: blood buffy coat. All receptors come from a woman between 18 and 69 years old with a cervical HPV16 infection that either progressed to CIN3+ or cleared (not recorded which).

As concerns this clone: The missing CDR3 end, 3 residues past where the read stops, is filled in from the germline J gene. The rearrangement uses TRBV29-1 and TRBJ2-5, with D unresolved. Trimming cost V 3 bases and J 5 bases, with 16 bases left between them. CDR1 and CDR2 from the germline V gene are SQVTM and ANQGSEA. This CDR3 region has 14 residues. CDR3 loop: CSVESAEIGETQYF. Incomplete CDR3 DNA: TGCAGCGTTGAGAGTGCGGAAATCGGGGAGACC.

Notes on this clone: Read coverage stops 3 residues before the CDR3 terminus; the germline J gene supplies the remainder. The V call is TRBV7-8, the J call TRBJ1-5, with 8 bases aligning to TRBD1. The CDR3 is 15 amino acids. Germline-derived CDR1 and CDR2 are SGHVS and FQNEAQ. V gave up 6 bases and J gave up 4 bases; unmatched junction bases: 8. CDR3 DNA, as far as it was read: TGTGCCAGCAGGAAAGACAGGGGCAGGAATCAGCCC. Its protein product is CASRKDRGRNQP. The whole CDR3 region reads CASRKDRGRNQPQHF. Variable domain in full (rest from reference TRBV7-8 and TRBJ1-5): GAGVSQSPRYKVAKRGQDVALRCDPISGHVSLFWYQQALGQGPEFLTYFQNEAQLDKSGLPSDRFFAERPEGSVSTLKIQRTQQEDSAVYLCASRKDRGRNQPQHFGDGTRLSIL.

Comments on this clone: Read sequence stops 3 residues before the CDR3 end, and the germline J gene provides the missing end. The rearrangement links TRBV19 to TRBJ1-2, with TRBD1 matching over 8 bases. The CDR3 length is 16 residues. The germline V gene encodes CDR1 LNHDA and CDR2 SQIVND (reference sequence). CDR3 DNA (partial): TGTGCCAGTTCCTCAGAGCCGGGACAGGTTTACAATGAC. This translates into CASSSEPGQVYND. The full CDR3 protein reads CASSSEPGQVYNDYTF.

With respect to this clone: The CDR3 end is not reached by the read, which stops 3 residues before it; the germline J gene fills it in. The J gene is TRBJ2-1, the V gene TRBV4-1; 7 nucleotides agree with TRBD2. CDR3 length: 16 amino acids. CDR1 is MGHRA and CDR2 is YSYEKL in the germline V gene. Trimming removed 3 bases from V and 0 bases from J; junction bases left unmatched: 5. The part of the CDR3 DNA that was read is TGCGCCAGCAGCCAGACGGCTAGCGGCTCCTACAATGAG. Translated, it gives CASSQTASGSYNE. The complete CDR3 sequence is CASSQTASGSYNEQFF.

Worth noting for this clone: Coverage ceases 3 residues before the CDR3 finishes, and the germline J gene fills in the end. The chain has TRBV5-1 and TRBJ1-5; TRBD1 matches at 10 bases. CDR1 and CDR2 from the germline V gene are SGHRS and YFSETQ. CDR3 size: 16 residues. V was clipped by 4 bases and J by 5 bases; unmatched bases: 9. The sequenced part of the CDR3 DNA is TGCGCCAGCAGCCCAGGGGACAGGGGAATGGATCAGCCC. This gives the protein CASSPGDRGMDQP. The full CDR3 is CASSPGDRGMDQPQHF.

Details on this clone: With the read ending 3 residues before the CDR3 end, the germline J gene is used to fill in that end. The chain carries TRBV2 and TRBJ2-5; no clear D gene. Germline CDR1 reads SNHLY; CDR2 reads FYNNEI. The CDR3 totals 12 residues. V lost 5 bases and J 4 bases, leaving 8 bases between the germline ends. The CDR3 protein is CASSSESETQYF. CDR3 bases read: TGTGCCAGCAGTTCAGAGTCAGAGACC.

As regards this clone: The read ends 3 residues shy of where the CDR3 ends; the end is completed using the germline J gene. This sequence joins TRBV7-9 and TRBJ2-1, with 7 bases aligning to TRBD2. The CDR3 is 14 residues long. The junction had 9 bases not matched to a gene; V was cut back by 4 bases and J by 9 bases. The germline CDR1 and CDR2 sequences are SEHNR and FQNEAQ (reference sequence). The CDR3 bases that were read are TGTGCCAGCAGCTGGGGGGGGTTAGCGGGTGAG. It yields the protein CASSWGGLAGE. The CDR3 reads in full as CASSWGGLAGEQFF.

In the case of this clone: Read sequence stops 3 residues before the CDR3 end, and the germline J gene provides the missing end. The rearrangement joins TRBV18 to TRBJ2-5; 9 bases are shared with TRBD1. This CDR3 region has 14 residues. Germline CDR1 KGHSH, CDR2 LQKENI. The sequenced CDR3 bases are TGTGCCAGCGCACGGACAGGGGCAACAGATACC. It yields the protein CASARTGATDT. The full CDR3 sequence reads CASARTGATDTQYF.

With respect to this clone: The observed sequence ends 3 residues before the CDR3 terminus, with the missing tail filled in from the germline J gene. The chain carries TRBV5-6 and TRBJ1-6; 7 bases align to TRBD1. The CDR3 totals 15 residues. V dropped 7 bases and J dropped 7; count of bases not matched to a gene: 11. From germline, CDR1 is SGHDT and CDR2 YYEEEE. The part of the CDR3 DNA that was read is TGTGCCAGCGAGCTGGGCCCGGACAGGAATTCACCC. The encoded protein is CASELGPDRNSP. The CDR3 in full is CASELGPDRNSPLHF.

For this clone: The read halts 3 residues ahead of the CDR3 end, with the missing end drawn from the germline J gene. The chain has TRBV5-4 and TRBJ2-7, with TRBD1 as a possible D gene (5 bases). Trimming removed 2 bases from V and 6 bases from J, with 9 bases in between. CDR1 and CDR2 from the germline V gene are SGHNT and YYREEE (reference sequence). The CDR3 covers 12 residues. The CDR3 loop is CASSFGQGEQYF. The part of the CDR3 DNA that was read is TGTGCCAGCAGCTTTGGGCAGGGCGAG.

The CDR3: CASSLTPSPLHF. The sequenced part of the CDR3 DNA is TGTGCCAGCAGCTTGACACCTTCTCCC. The chain employs TRBV7-9 and TRBJ1-6; D gene uncertain. The CDR3 end is not reached by the read, which stops 3 residues before it; the germline J gene fills it in. Germline loops: CDR1 SEHNR, CDR2 FQNEAQ (reference sequence). The CDR3 is 12 amino acids.

Comment on this clone: The read is 3 residues too short to cover the CDR3 end, so that end is filled in from the germline J gene. The chain has TRBV10-3 and TRBJ1-2; D may be TRBD1 (6 bases). Germline values: CDR1 ENHRY, CDR2 SYGVKD. This CDR3 region has 16 residues. The CDR3 here is CAISELHGTRKGGYTF. The DNA read from the CDR3 is TGTGCCATCAGTGAGCTCCACGGGACACGAAAAGGGGGC.

Partial CDR3 DNA: TGTGCCAGCAGTGAAGGTGTGGGACAGGGATTTGAC. It codes for CASSEGVGQGFD. The CDR3, in full, reads CASSEGVGQGFDYTF. The rearrangement joins TRBV6-1 to TRBJ1-2; TRBD1 matches at 9 bases. The read ends 3 residues early relative to the CDR3; the germline J gene fills the gap. There are 15 residues in the CDR3. Germline CDR1 and CDR2: MNHNS and SASEGT.

Notes on this clone: The read ends 3 residues shy of where the CDR3 ends; the end is completed using the germline J gene. The V and J genes are TRBV20-1 and TRBJ1-5; 7 nucleotides match TRBD1. Trimming took 5 bases from V and 2 from J; bases not matched to a gene: 9. CDR3 size: 15 residues. Germline V gene sequence: CDR1 DFQATT, CDR2 SNEGSKA (reference sequence). CDR3 residues: CSAQQGPSGNQPQHF. The sequenced part of the CDR3 DNA is TGCAGTGCTCAACAGGGGCCCTCCGGCAATCAGCCC.

CDR3 DNA, as far as it was read: TGTGCCAGCAGCTCCCCGGGACAGCTCTACGAG. This sequence encodes CASSSPGQLYE. The CDR3 in full is CASSSPGQLYEQYF. The chain has TRBV7-9 and TRBJ2-7; TRBD1 matches at 7 bases. Coverage ceases 3 residues before the CDR3 finishes, and the germline J gene fills in the end. CDR1 and CDR2 (germline): SEHNR, FQNEAQ (reference sequence). V was pared by 4 bases and J by 3 bases, with 6 bases of the junction left unmatched. This CDR3 comprises 14 residues.

Of note for this clone: The CDR3 extends 3 residues past the end of the read, so its final part is completed from the germline J gene. J is TRBJ1-3 and V is TRBV11-3; D is unresolved. Germline CDR1 is SGHNT and CDR2 is YENEEA. Trimming took off 0 bases at V and 0 bases at J, with 6 bases between the two ends. The CDR3 extends over 15 amino acids. Here the CDR3 reads CASSLDQYSGNTIYF. The sequenced part of the CDR3 DNA is TGTGCCAGCAGCTTAGATCAGTACTCTGGAAACACC.

A note on this clone: With the read ending 3 residues before the CDR3 end, the germline J gene is used to fill in that end. The chain links TRBV29-1 to TRBJ2-3; D might be TRBD2 (5 bases). CDR1 and CDR2 from the germline V gene are SQVTM and ANQGSEA. The CDR3 covers 14 residues. This CDR3 is CSVVPSDGVKTQYF. The CDR3 bases that were read are TGCAGCGTTGTCCCTTCAGACGGGGTTAAGACG.

About this clone: The CDR3 extends 3 residues past the end of the read, so its final part is completed from the germline J gene. This chain joins TRBV5-1 and TRBJ2-5; 11 positions agree with TRBD2. The CDR3 spans 16 residues. Germline V gives CDR1 SGHRS, CDR2 YFSETQ. The ends lost 0 bases at V and 2 bases at J; junction bases unmatched: 3. The sequenced CDR3 bases are TGCGCCAGCAGCTTGGACAGACTAGCGGGACAAGAGACC. Residues: CASSLDRLAGQET. Given in full, the CDR3 is CASSLDRLAGQETQYF.

As for this clone: The sequenced fragment ends 3 residues before the CDR3 boundary, so the rest is inferred from the germline J gene. This chain connects TRBV6-2 or TRBV6-3 to TRBJ1-4; tentative D call: TRBD1 (5 bases). Germline V CDR1 and CDR2: MNHEY, SVGEGT. The CDR3 extends over 13 amino acids. Partial CDR3 DNA: TGTGCCAGCAGTTACTCTGGGGCCAACGTA. It encodes CASSYSGANV. The entire CDR3 reads CASSYSGANVLFF.